One sample yielded the 17 T cell receptor beta chains listed below, sequenced in a study of brain T cells in children with intractable seizures. Noted time point: blood from clinic visit 5 months post-surgery; TSC patient then seizure free. Profiled with immunoSEQ multiplex PCR; TCRdb holds only in-frame clones, not every one. The sample has hundreds of thousands of clones, 93% seen once. The sample consisted of peripheral blood, taken 4 to 6 months after surgery. These receptors all come from a boy under two years old with tuberous sclerosis and intractable seizures.

The rearrangement joins TRBV5-4 to TRBJ2-5; D assignment may be TRBD1 or TRBD2 (5 bases each). There are 14 residues in the CDR3. CDR1 is SGHNT and CDR2 is YYREEE in the germline V gene (reference sequence). V was pared by 3 bases and J by 5 bases, with 14 bases between. This CDR3 reads CASSWGAGMETQYF. CDR3 nucleotide sequence: TGTGCCAGCAGCTGGGGCGCGGGTATGGAGACCCAGTACTTC.

The rearrangement links TRBV3-1 (or the pseudogene TRBV3-2) to TRBJ2-1; D is uncertain. Trimming shortened V by 0 bases and J by 2 bases, and 8 bases separated the two germline ends. CDR1 is LGHDT and CDR2 is YNNKEL in the germline V gene (reference sequence). The CDR3 loop spans 15 amino acids. In DNA, the CDR3 is TGTGCCAGCAGCCAAGATCAGTTCACCTACAATGAGCAGTTCTTC. Amino acid sequence: CASSQDQFTYNEQFF.

The genes are TRBV11-3 and TRBJ1-5, with unresolved D. The V and J ends lost 5 bases and 10 bases respectively, with 15 bases between them. Germline V gives CDR1 SGHNT, CDR2 YENEEA. The CDR3 loop spans 13 amino acids. The CDR3 is CASSPGQLRPQHF. The CDR3 DNA follows: TGTGCCAGCAGCCCCGGGCAGCTCCGCCCCCAGCATTTT.

The chain has TRBV13 and TRBJ1-2, with 9 bases matching TRBD1. This CDR3 region has 13 residues. Germline V CDR1 and CDR2: PRHDT, FYEKMQ (reference sequence). Trimming removed 3 bases from V and 4 bases from J; junction bases left unmatched: 0. The CDR3 here is CASSLTGGYGYTF. The DNA of the CDR3 is TGTGCCAGCAGCTTGACAGGGGGCTATGGCTACACCTTC.

The rearrangement uses TRBV19 and TRBJ1-4; D perhaps matches TRBD1 (5 bases). CDR1 is LNHDA and CDR2 is SQIVND in the germline V gene (reference sequence). The ends were cut back, 0 bases at V and 8 bases at J, with 10 bases in the middle. This CDR3 has 14 amino acids. Here the CDR3 reads CASSIDAGTEKLFF. The CDR3 nucleotides read TGTGCCAGTAGTATAGATGCGGGGACCGAAAAACTGTTTTTT.

This sequence joins TRBV7-2 and TRBJ1-6; D perhaps matches TRBD1 (6 bases). The CDR3 extends over 16 amino acids. Deletions cut 6 bases from V and 5 bases from J, with 17 bases between. CDR1 and CDR2 (germline): SGHTA, FQGNSA. CDR3 in DNA: TGTGCCAGCAGAAAGACCGGGGGGGGCCATAATTCACCCCTCCACTTT. This translates into CASRKTGGGHNSPLHF.

V gene TRBV5-4 combines with J gene TRBJ2-7; unclear D gene. The CDR3 is 16 amino acids. The germline CDR1 and CDR2 sequences are SGHNT and YYREEE (reference sequence). Trimming took off 4 bases at V and 4 bases at J, with 21 bases between the two ends. In nucleotides, the CDR3 is TGTGCCAGCAGCCACCTCCCCCGGGCCCTGGAGTACGAGCAGTACTTC. Its translation: CASSHLPRALEYEQYF.

This clone has just a few counts. V gene TRBV25-1 combines with J gene TRBJ2-7; D remains unclear. The V end was cut by 4 bases, the J end by 2 bases, with 15 bases between. The CDR3 covers 15 residues. CDR1 and CDR2 from the germline V gene are MGHDK and SYGVNS. For the CDR3, the DNA is TGTGCCAGCAGTGCACCAGGTTTGGGGACCTACGAGCAGTACTTC. Its protein is CASSAPGLGTYEQYF.

V gene TRBV7-9 combines with J gene TRBJ2-5; the match to TRBD2 covers 7 bases. Germline loops: CDR1 SEHNR, CDR2 FQNEAQ (reference sequence). The ends lost 1 base at V and 10 bases at J; junction bases unmatched: 9. CDR3 size: 14 residues. DNA of the CDR3: TGTGCCAGCAGCTTAGAGATGGTGGGCGGGGGCCAGTACTTC. Translated, it gives CASSLEMVGGGQYF.

The chain combines TRBV5-6 with TRBJ2-2; D not resolved. The germline V and J ends were trimmed by 0 bases and 6 bases, with 3 bases remaining between them. The germline CDR1 and CDR2 sequences are SGHDT and YYEEEE. This CDR3 region has 12 residues. For the CDR3, the DNA is TGTGCCAGCAGCTTGGGGTCCGGGGAGCTGTTTTTT. This translates into CASSLGSGELFF.

This chain connects TRBV15 to TRBJ2-7; 14 nucleotides match TRBD2. V was clipped by 0 bases and J by 3 bases; unmatched bases: 4. The germline gives CDR1 LNHNV, CDR2 YYDKDF (reference sequence). This CDR3 has 17 amino acids. This CDR3 reads CATSREGGLAGGYEQYF. Written as DNA, the CDR3 is TGTGCCACCAGCAGAGAGGGAGGACTAGCGGGAGGCTACGAGCAGTACTTC.

The rearrangement links TRBV24-1 to TRBJ2-1; D possibly corresponds to TRBD1 (7 bases). The CDR3 loop spans 15 amino acids. Trimming shortened V by 1 base and J by 5 bases, and 11 bases separated the two germline ends. Germline V gives CDR1 KGHDR, CDR2 SFDVKD. The CDR3 DNA is TGTGCCACCAGTGATTTTGGCAGGGGGGACAATGAGCAGTTCTTC. Protein sequence: CATSDFGRGDNEQFF.

The chain links TRBV6-2 or TRBV6-3 to TRBJ1-5; D is unclear. CDR3 length: 16 residues. V dropped 5 bases and J dropped 1 base, with 15 bases sitting between them. Germline V gene lookup returns CDR1 MNHEY and CDR2 SVGEGT. CDR3 DNA: TGTGCCAGCAGTACTATCCTTGGTGAGAGCAATCAGCCCCAGCATTTT. Protein sequence: CASSTILGESNQPQHF.

The chain has TRBV7-9 and TRBJ2-5; no reliable D call. V dropped 4 bases and J dropped 2 bases, with 8 bases sitting between them. Germline CDR1 and CDR2: SEHNR and FQNEAQ (reference sequence). The CDR3 is 13 residues long. CDR3 sequence: CASSWFGQETQYF. For the CDR3, the DNA is TGTGCCAGCAGCTGGTTTGGGCAAGAGACCCAGTACTTC.

The chain links TRBV12-3 or TRBV12-4 to TRBJ1-2, with D hard to call. The CDR3 extends over 12 amino acids. V lost 1 base and J lost 5, with 5 bases in between. The CDR3 sequence is CASSLGSYGYTF. CDR3 sequence (DNA): TGTGCCAGCAGTTTAGGAAGTTATGGCTACACCTTC.

The CDR3 here is CASSLRSLVAGGNEQFF. The CDR3 DNA is TGTGCCAGCAGCTTAAGGTCTCTGGTAGCGGGAGGTAATGAGCAGTTCTTC. V gene TRBV11-3 combines with J gene TRBJ2-1, with 10 bases identical to TRBD2. J gave up 7 bases and V 2 bases, and 11 bases lay outside the gene matches. The germline gives CDR1 SGHNT, CDR2 YENEEA. The CDR3 totals 17 residues.

This chain uses TRBV9 with TRBJ2-7; 8 nucleotides line up with TRBD1. The CDR3 contains 14 residues. From germline, CDR1 is SGDLS and CDR2 YYNGEE. The V and J ends lost 4 bases and 1 base, in that order; junction bases with no gene match: 4. Written as DNA, the CDR3 is TGTGCCAGCAGCCCCCGGGACAGGTCCTACGAGCAGTACTTC. Residues: CASSPRDRSYEQYF.